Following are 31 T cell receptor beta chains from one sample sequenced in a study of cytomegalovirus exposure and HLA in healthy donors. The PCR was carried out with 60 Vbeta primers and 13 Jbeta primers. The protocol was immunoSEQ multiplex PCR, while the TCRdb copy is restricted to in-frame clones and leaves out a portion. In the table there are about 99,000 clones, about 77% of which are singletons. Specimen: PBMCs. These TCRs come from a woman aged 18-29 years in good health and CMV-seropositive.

The CDR3 nucleotides are TGTGCCAGCAGCTCGATTAGCGGGACCTACGAGCAGTACTTC. Amino acids: CASSSISGTYEQYF. J is TRBJ2-7 and V is TRBV13, with 8 bases identical to TRBD2. Trimming removed 4 bases from V and 2 bases from J; junction bases left unmatched: 4. This CDR3 region has 14 residues. CDR1 is PRHDT, CDR2 FYEKMQ, per germline (reference sequence). Combining the CDR3 with reference TRBV13 and TRBJ2-7 gives the whole variable domain AAGVIQSPRHLIKEKRETATLKCYPIPRHDTVYWYQQGPGQDPQFLISFYEKMQSDKGSIPDRFSAQQFSDYHSELNMSSLELGDSALYFCASSSISGTYEQYFGPGTRLTVT.

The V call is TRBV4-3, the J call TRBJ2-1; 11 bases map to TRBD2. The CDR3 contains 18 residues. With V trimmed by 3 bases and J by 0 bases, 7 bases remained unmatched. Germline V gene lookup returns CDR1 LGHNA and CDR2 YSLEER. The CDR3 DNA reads TGCGCCAGCAGCCAGGTCGGACTAGCGGGCTTCTCCTACAATGAGCAGTTCTTC. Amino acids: CASSQVGLAGFSYNEQFF.

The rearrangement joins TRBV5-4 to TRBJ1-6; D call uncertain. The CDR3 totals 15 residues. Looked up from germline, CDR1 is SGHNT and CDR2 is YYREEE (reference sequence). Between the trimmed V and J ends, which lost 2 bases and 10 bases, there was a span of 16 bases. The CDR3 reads CASSFGPGIGSPLHF. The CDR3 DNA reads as TGTGCCAGCAGCTTCGGACCGGGGATCGGATCACCCCTCCACTTT. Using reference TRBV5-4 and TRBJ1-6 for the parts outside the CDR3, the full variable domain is ETGVTQSPTHLIKTRGQQVTLRCSSQSGHNTVSWYQQALGQGPQFIFQYYREEENGRGNFPPRFSGLQFPNYSSELNVNALELDDSALYLCASSFGPGIGSPLHFGNGTRLTVT.

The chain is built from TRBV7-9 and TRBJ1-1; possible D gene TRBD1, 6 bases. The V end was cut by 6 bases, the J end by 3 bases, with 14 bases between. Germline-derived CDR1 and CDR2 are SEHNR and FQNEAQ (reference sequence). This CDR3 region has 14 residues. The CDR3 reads CASRTTGPDTEAFF. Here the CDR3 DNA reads TGTGCCAGCAGGACGACAGGTCCCGACACTGAAGCTTTCTTT.

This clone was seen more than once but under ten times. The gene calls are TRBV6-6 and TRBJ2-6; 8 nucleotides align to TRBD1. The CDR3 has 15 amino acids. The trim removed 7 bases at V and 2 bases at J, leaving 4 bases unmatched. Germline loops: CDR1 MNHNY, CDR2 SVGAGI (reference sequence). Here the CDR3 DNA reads TGTGCCAGCACACCGACAGGGGCTGGGGCCAACGTCCTGACTTTC. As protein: CASTPTGAGANVLTF.

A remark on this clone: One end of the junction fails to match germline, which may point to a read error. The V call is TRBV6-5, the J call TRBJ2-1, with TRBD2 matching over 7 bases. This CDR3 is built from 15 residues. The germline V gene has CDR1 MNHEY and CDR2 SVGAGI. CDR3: CASRLSGLSYNEQLF. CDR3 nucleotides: TGTGCCAGCAGACTTAGCGGGCTCTCCTACAATGAGCAGCTCTTC.

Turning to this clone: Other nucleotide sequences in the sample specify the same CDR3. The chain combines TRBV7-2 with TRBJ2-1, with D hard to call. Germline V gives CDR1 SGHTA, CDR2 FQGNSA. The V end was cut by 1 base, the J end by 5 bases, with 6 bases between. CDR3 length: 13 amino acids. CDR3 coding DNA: TGTGCCAGCAGCTTAGAACTGAACAATGAGCAGTTCTTC. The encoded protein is CASSLELNNEQFF.

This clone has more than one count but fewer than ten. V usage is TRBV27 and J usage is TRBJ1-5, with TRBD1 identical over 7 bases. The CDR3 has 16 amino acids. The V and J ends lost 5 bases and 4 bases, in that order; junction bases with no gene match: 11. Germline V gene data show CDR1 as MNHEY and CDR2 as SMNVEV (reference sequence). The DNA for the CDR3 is TGTGCCAGCAGTCCTTCAACAGGACAGGTAAATCAGCCCCAGCATTTT. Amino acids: CASSPSTGQVNQPQHF.

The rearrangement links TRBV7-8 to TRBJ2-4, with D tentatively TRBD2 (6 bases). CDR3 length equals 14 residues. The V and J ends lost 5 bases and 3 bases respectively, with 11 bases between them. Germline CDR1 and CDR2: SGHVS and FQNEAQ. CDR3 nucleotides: TGTGCCAGCAGCCCCCCGGAGGGCAAAAACATTCAGTACTTC. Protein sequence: CASSPPEGKNIQYF.

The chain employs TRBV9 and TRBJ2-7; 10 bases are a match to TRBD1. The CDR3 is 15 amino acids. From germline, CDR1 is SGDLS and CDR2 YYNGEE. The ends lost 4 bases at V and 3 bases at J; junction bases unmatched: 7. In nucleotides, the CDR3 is TGTGCCAGCAGCCCTGGGACAGGGGAGGTCTACGAGCAGTACTTC. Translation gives CASSPGTGEVYEQYF.

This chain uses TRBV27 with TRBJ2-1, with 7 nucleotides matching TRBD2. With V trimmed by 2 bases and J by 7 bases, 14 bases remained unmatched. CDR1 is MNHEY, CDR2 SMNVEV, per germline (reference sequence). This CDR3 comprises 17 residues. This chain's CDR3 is CASSLPNLAGVGNEQFF. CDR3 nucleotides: TGTGCCAGCAGTTTACCCAACTTGGCGGGAGTAGGGAATGAGCAGTTCTTC.

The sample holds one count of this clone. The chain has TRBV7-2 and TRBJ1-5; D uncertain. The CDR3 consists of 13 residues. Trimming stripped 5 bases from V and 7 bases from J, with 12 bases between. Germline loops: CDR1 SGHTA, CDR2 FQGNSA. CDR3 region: CASSTIPGQPQHF. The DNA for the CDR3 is TGTGCCAGCAGCACCATCCCGGGGCAGCCCCAGCATTTT.

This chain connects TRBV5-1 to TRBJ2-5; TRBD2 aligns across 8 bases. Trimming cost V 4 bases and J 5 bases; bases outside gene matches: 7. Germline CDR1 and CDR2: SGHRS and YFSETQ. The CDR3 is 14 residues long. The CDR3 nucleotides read TGCGCCAGCAGCGTGCGGGGGGTTGGTGAGACCCAGTACTTC. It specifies CASSVRGVGETQYF.

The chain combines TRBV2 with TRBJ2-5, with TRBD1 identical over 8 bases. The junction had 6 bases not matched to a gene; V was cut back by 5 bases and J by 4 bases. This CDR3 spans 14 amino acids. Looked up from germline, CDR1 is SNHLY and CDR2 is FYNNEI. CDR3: CASSSDRVGETQYF. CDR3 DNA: TGTGCCAGCAGTTCGGACAGGGTGGGAGAGACCCAGTACTTC.

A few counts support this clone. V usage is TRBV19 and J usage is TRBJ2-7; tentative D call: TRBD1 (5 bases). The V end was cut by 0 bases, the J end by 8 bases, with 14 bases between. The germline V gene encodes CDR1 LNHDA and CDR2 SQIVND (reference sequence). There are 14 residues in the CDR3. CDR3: CASSIDQAGWKQYF. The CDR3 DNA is TGTGCCAGTAGTATAGATCAGGCAGGGTGGAAGCAGTACTTC.

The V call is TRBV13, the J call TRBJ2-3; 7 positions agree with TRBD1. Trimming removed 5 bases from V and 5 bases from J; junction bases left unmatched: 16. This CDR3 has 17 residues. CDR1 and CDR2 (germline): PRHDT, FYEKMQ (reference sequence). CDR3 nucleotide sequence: TGTGCCAGCAGCCCCCCCGGTTCCCAGGGGGATAGAGATACGCAGTATTTT. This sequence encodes CASSPPGSQGDRDTQYF.

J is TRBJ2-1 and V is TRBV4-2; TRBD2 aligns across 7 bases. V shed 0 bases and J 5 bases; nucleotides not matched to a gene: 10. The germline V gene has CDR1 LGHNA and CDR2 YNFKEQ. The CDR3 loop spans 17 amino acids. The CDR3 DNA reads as TGTGCCAGCAGCCAAGAGGGGCTGCTAGCGGAAGACAATGAGCAGTTCTTC. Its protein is CASSQEGLLAEDNEQFF.

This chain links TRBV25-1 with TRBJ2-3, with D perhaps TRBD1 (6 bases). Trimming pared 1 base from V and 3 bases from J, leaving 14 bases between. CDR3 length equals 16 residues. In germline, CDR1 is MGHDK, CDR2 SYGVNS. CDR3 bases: TGTGCCAGCAGTGAATTAGTCAGGGGCTGGACAGATACGCAGTATTTT. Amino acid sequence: CASSELVRGWTDTQYF.

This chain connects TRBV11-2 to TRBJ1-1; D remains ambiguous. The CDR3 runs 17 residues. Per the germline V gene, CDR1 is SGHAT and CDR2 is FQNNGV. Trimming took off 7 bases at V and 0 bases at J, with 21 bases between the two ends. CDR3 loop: CASTLGRGAHMNTEAFF. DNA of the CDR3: TGTGCCAGCACCCTCGGACGGGGAGCACACATGAACACTGAAGCTTTCTTT.

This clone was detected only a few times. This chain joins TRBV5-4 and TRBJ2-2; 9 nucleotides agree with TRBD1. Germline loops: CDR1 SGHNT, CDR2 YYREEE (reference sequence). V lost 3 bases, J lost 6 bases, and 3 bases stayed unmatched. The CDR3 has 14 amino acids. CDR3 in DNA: TGTGCCAGCAGCTCACGGACAGGGGCCGGGGAGCTGTTTTTT. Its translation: CASSSRTGAGELFF.

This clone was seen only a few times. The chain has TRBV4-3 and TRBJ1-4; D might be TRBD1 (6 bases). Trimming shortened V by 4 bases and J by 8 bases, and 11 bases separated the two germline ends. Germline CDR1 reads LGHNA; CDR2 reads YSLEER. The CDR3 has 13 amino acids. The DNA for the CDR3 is TGCGCCAGCAGCCGTATTGGGACAGAAAAACTGTTTTTT. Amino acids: CASSRIGTEKLFF.

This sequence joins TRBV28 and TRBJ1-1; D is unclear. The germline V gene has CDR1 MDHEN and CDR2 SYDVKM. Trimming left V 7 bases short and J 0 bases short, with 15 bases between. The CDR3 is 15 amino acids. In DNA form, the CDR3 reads TGTGCCAGCACCCTCGAGGAGGCGGTGAACACTGAAGCTTTCTTT. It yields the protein CASTLEEAVNTEAFF.

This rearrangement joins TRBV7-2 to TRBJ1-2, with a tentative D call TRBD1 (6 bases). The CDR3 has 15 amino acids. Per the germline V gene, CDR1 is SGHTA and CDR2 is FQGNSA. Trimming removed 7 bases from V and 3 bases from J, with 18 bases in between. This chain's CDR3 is CASNVPRTVHYGYTF. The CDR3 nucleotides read TGTGCCAGCAACGTACCCCGGACAGTCCACTATGGCTACACCTTC. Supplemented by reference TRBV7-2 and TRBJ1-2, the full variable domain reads GAGVSQSPSNKVTEKGKDVELRCDPISGHTALYWYRQSLGQGLEFLIYFQGNSAPDKSGLPSDRFSAERTGGSVSTLTIQRTQQEDSAVYLCASNVPRTVHYGYTFGSGTRLTVV.

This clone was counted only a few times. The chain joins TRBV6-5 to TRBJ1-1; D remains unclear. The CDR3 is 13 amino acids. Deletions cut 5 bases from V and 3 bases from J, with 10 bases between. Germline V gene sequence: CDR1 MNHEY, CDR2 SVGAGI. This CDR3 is CASSEAFHTEAFF. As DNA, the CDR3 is TGTGCCAGCAGTGAAGCGTTTCACACTGAAGCTTTCTTT.

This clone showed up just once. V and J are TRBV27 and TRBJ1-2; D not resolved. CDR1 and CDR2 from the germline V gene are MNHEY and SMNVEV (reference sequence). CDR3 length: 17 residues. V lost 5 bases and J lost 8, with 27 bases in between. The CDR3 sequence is CASSIRPGRASPGGYTF. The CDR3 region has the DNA TGTGCCAGCAGTATACGCCCAGGACGCGCCTCCCCGGGGGGCTACACCTTC.

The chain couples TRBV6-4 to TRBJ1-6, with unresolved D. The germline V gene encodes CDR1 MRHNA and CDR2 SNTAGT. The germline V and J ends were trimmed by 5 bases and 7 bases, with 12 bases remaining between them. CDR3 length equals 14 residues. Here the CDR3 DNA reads TGTGCCAGCAGTCGAGAGGCGGGGAATTCACCCCTCCACTTT. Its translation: CASSREAGNSPLHF.

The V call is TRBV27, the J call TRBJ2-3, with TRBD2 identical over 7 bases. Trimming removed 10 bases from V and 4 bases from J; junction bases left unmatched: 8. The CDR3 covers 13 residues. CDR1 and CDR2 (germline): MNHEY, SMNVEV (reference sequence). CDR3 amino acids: CATTALAADTQYF. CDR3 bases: TGTGCCACCACGGCCCTAGCGGCAGATACGCAGTATTTT.

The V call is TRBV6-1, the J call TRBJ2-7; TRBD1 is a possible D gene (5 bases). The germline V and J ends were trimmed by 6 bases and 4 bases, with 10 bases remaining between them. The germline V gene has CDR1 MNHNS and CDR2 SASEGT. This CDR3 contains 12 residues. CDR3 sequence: CASSADIYEQYF. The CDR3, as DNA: TGTGCCAGCAGCGCGGACATTTACGAGCAGTACTTC.

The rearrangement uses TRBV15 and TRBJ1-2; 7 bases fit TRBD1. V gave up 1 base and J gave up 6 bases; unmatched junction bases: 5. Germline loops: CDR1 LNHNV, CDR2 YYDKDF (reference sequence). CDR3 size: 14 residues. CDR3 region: CATSRGSTGHGYTF. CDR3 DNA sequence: TGTGCCACCAGCAGAGGTTCGACAGGGCATGGCTACACCTTC. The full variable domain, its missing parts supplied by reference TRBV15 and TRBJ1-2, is DAMVIQNPRYQVTQFGKPVTLSCSQTLNHNVMYWYQQKSSQAPKLLFHYYDKDFNNEADTPDNFQSRRPNTSFCFLDIRSPGLGDTAMYLCATSRGSTGHGYTFGSGTRLTVV.

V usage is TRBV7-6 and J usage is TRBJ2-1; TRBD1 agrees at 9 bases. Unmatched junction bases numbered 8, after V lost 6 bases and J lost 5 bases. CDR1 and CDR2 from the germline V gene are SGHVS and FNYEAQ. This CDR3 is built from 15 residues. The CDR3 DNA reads TGTGCCAGCAGACGCAGGGGGACAGGGAACAATGAGCAGTTCTTC. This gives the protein CASRRRGTGNNEQFF.

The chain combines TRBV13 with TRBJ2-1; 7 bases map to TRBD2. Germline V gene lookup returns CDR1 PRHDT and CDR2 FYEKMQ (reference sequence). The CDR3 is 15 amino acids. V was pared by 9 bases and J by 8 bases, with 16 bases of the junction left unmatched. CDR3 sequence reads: CARGGAGRGLHEQFF. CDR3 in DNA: TGTGCCAGGGGAGGAGCGGGGAGGGGTCTACATGAGCAGTTCTTC.